Below, one T cell receptor (beta chain) is given with its context. This record belongs to a study of T-cell memory formation after mild COVID-19. The CDR3 is 12 amino acids. Germline CDR1 and CDR2: DFQATT and SNEGSKA (reference sequence). Losses at the gene ends were 6 bases for V and 3 bases for J; bases not matched to a gene: 5. Each CDR3 protein gets one entry after TCRdb re-called the 5' RACE reads with MiXCR. The profile covers 100,000 to 150,000 distinct CDR3 sequences, with approximately 15% appearing a single time and 4.5% to 6.5% taken by the ten largest. The chain carries TRBV20-1 and TRBJ2-7; 7 bases line up with TRBD1. This receptor was taken from a man younger than 35 who had mild COVID-19 (a few samples of this study predate the infection). Cell type and time point are not known. Specimen: PBMCs or a T cell subset sorted from them (not recorded which). The CDR3 nucleotides read TGCAGTGCAGCACAGGGGAACTACGAGCAGTACTTC. Amino acid sequence: CSAAQGNYEQYF.